The clone carrying this T cell receptor beta chain was detected a few times. Its antigen is still unknown. Donors showed nominal health when sampled, although they likely had unrecorded immune exposures. The data derive from a study of cytomegalovirus exposure and HLA in healthy donors. Findings and limits, study-wide: Common viral pathogens seemed, in a later analysis, to connect with several of the most significant clusters. Sequencing had likely introduced a cluster of highly shared sequence variants as an artifact.

Between the trimmed V and J ends, which lost 1 base and 5 bases, there was a span of 12 bases. CDR1 is SGHRS, CDR2 YFSETQ, per germline. The CDR3 is 14 amino acids. The primer mix had 60 Vbeta and 13 Jbeta primers. TCRdb's copy holds only in-frame clones and misses some; the assay was immunoSEQ multiplex PCR. The sample holds fewer than 40,000 clones, about 65% seen once. V usage is TRBV5-1 and J usage is TRBJ2-5; no clear D. The clonotype originates from a man over 45 in good health and CMV-seropositive. Sequenced sample: PBMCs. The CDR3 bases are TGCGCCAGCAGCTTGAACCCAATGGAGGAGACCCAGTACTTC. Protein product: CASSLNPMEETQYF.